Listed below are T cell receptor beta chains from one sample, sequenced in a study of spatial heterogeneity in lung cancer. TCRdb reprocessed the 5' RACE reads via MiXCR and lists one record per CDR3 protein. The sample yields about 80,000 distinct CDR3 sequences, about a fifth seen once. Material: PBMCs, obtained at surgery. The origin of the receptors is a male donor with early-stage non-small cell lung cancer. The CDR3 runs from the conserved cysteine through the conserved F or W.

v_gene: TRBV28; j_gene: TRBJ2-7; CDR3aa: CASSLIVYTYEQYF
v_gene: TRBV20-1; j_gene: TRBJ2-3; CDR3aa: CSARGPWGFANTQYF
v_gene: TRBV18; j_gene: TRBJ2-1; CDR3aa: CASSPGEEKVRQFF
v_gene: TRBV28; j_gene: TRBJ2-7; CDR3aa: CASSLSGTGGEQYF
v_gene: TRBV28; j_gene: TRBJ2-1; CDR3aa: CASSQNLNEQFF
v_gene: TRBV10-3; j_gene: TRBJ2-2; CDR3aa: CAISGSGAGELFF
v_gene: TRBV9; j_gene: TRBJ2-1; CDR3aa: CASSVDPRGPDNEQFF
v_gene: TRBV29-1; j_gene: TRBJ1-1; CDR3aa: CSYTQGNTEAFF
v_gene: TRBV27; j_gene: TRBJ2-3; CDR3aa: CASSLQGRADTQYF
v_gene: TRBV10-3; j_gene: TRBJ1-1; CDR3aa: CAITSDLNTEAFF